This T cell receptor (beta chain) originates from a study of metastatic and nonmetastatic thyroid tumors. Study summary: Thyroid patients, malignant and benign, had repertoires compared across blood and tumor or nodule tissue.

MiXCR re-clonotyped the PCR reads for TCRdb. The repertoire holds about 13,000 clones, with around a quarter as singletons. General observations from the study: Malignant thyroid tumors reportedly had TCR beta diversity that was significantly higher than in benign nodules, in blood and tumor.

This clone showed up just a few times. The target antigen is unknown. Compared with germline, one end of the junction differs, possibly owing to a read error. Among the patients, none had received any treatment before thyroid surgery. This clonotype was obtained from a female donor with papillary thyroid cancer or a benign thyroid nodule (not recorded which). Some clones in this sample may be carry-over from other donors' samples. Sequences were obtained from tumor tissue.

The CDR3 DNA is TGTTCCAGCATTTACCCGGAACTGAACACTGAAGCTTTCTTT. It specifies CSSIYPELNTEAFF. The rearrangement joins TRBV6-2 or TRBV6-3 to TRBJ1-1; D not certain. This CDR3 has 14 amino acids. Germline lookup yields CDR1 MNHEY and CDR2 SVGEGT.